These 14 T cell receptor beta chains were sequenced from one sample in a study of regulatory T cells in long-lasting Graves disease. Arm-PCR of CDR3 regions and iRepertoire HTBI primers were the basis on which TCR beta libraries were built. In TCRdb, the multiplex PCR reads were re-called with MiXCR into one record per CDR3 protein. The sample yields roughly 420,000 distinct CDR3 sequences, about 16% seen once. The time point here: newly diagnosed GD, antithyroid drugs for less than 3 months. PBMC-extracted RNA yielded the TCR library. A further study also used this sample, focusing on T cells in Graves' hyperthyroidism and ophthalmopathy.

The sequencing used peripheral blood mononuclear cells (PBMCs), collected at new diagnosis, from a patient treated with antithyroid drugs. Source of these receptors: a woman under 30 with Graves disease.

This clonotype was seen ten or more times. The chain is built from TRBV30 and TRBJ1-1; 10 bases map to TRBD1. The CDR3 is 15 residues long. Germline V gives CDR1 GTSNPN, CDR2 SVGIG (reference sequence). V dropped 0 bases and J dropped 5; count of bases not matched to a gene: 6. This CDR3 reads CAWSVQTGGLTEAFF. The CDR3 nucleotides read TGTGCCTGGAGTGTCCAGACAGGGGGCTTGACTGAAGCTTTCTTT. Based on the CDR3 plus reference TRBV30 and TRBJ1-1, the full variable domain is SQTIHQWPATLVQPVGSPLSLECTVEGTSNPNLYWYRQAAGRGLQLLFYSVGIGQISSEVPQNLSASRPQDRQFILSSKKLLLSDSGFYLCAWSVQTGGLTEAFFGQGTRLTVV.

This clonotype was observed at least ten times. The chain recombines TRBV11-2 with TRBJ2-1; 10 nucleotides match TRBD2. The CDR3 spans 16 residues. The trim removed 5 bases at V and 2 bases at J, leaving 6 bases unmatched. Germline V lookup: CDR1 SGHAT, CDR2 FQNNGV. The CDR3 DNA reads TGTGCCAGCAGCCCCAGGACTAGCGGACCCTACAATGAGCAGTTCTTC. This translates into CASSPRTSGPYNEQFF.

The chain recombines TRBV4-3 with TRBJ2-1; no reliable D call. V lost 0 bases to trimming and J lost 12 bases, with 15 bases between them. The length of the CDR3 is 14 residues. Germline CDR1 LGHNA, CDR2 YSLEER. The DNA for the CDR3 is TGCGCCAGCAGCCAAGAGAGTGATGGCGCTTCGCAGTTCTTC. Its protein product is CASSQESDGASQFF.

This chain connects TRBV5-6 to TRBJ2-3; D remains unclear. The CDR3 contains 12 residues. Trimming pared 4 bases from V and 6 bases from J, leaving 9 bases between. Germline CDR1 and CDR2: SGHDT and YYEEEE. Here the CDR3 DNA reads TGTGCCAGCAGCACGGCCCTCGATACGCAGTATTTT. Translation: CASSTALDTQYF.

This clonotype was counted at least ten times. The chain employs TRBV6-2 or TRBV6-3 and TRBJ1-2; no reliable D call. Germline V gene lookup returns CDR1 MNHEY and CDR2 SVGEGT. Trimming shortened V by 4 bases and J by 6 bases, and 21 bases separated the two germline ends. This CDR3 is built from 16 residues. CDR3 bases: TGTGCCAGCAGTTTTACCCAGGAGCGGGTGAGGCATGGCTACACCTTC. Encoded protein: CASSFTQERVRHGYTF.

CDR3 residues: CASSYSKQPKNIQYF. The CDR3 nucleotides are TGTGCCAGCAGTTACTCGAAACAGCCCAAAAACATTCAGTACTTC. The chain employs TRBV6-2 or TRBV6-3 and TRBJ2-4; D gene uncertain. V lost 0 bases to trimming and J lost 2 bases, with 8 bases between them. The V gene's germline CDR1 is MNHEY and CDR2 SVGEGT. The CDR3 runs to 15 residues.

Ten or more counts support this clonotype. The chain joins TRBV30 to TRBJ1-1, with D unresolved. The CDR3 runs 11 residues. Germline CDR1 reads GTSNPN; CDR2 reads SVGIG (reference sequence). Trimming shortened V by 0 bases and J by 3 bases, and 2 bases separated the two germline ends. The DNA for the CDR3 is TGTGCCTGGAGTGTTTACACTGAAGCTTTCTTT. This codes for CAWSVYTEAFF.

The gene calls are TRBV27 and TRBJ2-2, with D maybe TRBD1 (6 bases). This CDR3 is 15 amino acids long. V lost 3 bases and J lost 4, with 12 bases in between. Per germline, CDR1 MNHEY and CDR2 SMNVEV (reference sequence). The CDR3 bases are TGTGCCAGCAGTTTGGGGACATTCGGCACCGGGGAGCTGTTTTTT. This sequence encodes CASSLGTFGTGELFF.

Points on this clonotype: A much larger clone lies a single base off, so this may be a read error. CDR3 nucleotides: TGTGCCACCAGCCTAAGCCGGGACAGGGTTGGAAACACCATATATTTT. Protein sequence: CATSLSRDRVGNTIYF. This chain uses TRBV15 with TRBJ1-3; 9 nucleotides agree with TRBD1. The CDR3 consists of 16 residues. From germline, CDR1 is LNHNV and CDR2 YYDKDF (reference sequence). Trimming cost V 5 bases and J 3 bases; bases outside gene matches: 8.

This clonotype has ten or more counts. The V call is TRBV11-3, the J call TRBJ2-1; possibly TRBD2 for D (6 bases). CDR1 SGHNT and CDR2 YENEEA come from the germline V gene. V was cut by 5 bases and J by 8 bases, with 16 bases left in between. This CDR3 has 14 residues. Here the CDR3 reads CASSVGQGGDEQFF. The CDR3 bases are TGTGCCAGCAGCGTAGGGCAGGGAGGCGATGAGCAGTTCTTC.

A few counts support this clonotype. The chain is built from TRBV2 and TRBJ2-3; TRBD2 aligns across 9 bases. There are 13 residues in the CDR3. The junction had 2 bases not matched to a gene; V was cut back by 3 bases and J by 7 bases. CDR1 and CDR2 from the germline V gene are SNHLY and FYNNEI. The CDR3 DNA sequence: TGTGCCAGCAGTGAGGCTAGCGGGAATACGCAGTATTTT. This gives the protein CASSEASGNTQYF. The full variable domain, in which reference TRBV2 and TRBJ2-3 provide the parts outside the CDR3, is EPEVTQTPSHQVTQMGQEVILRCVPISNHLYFYWYRQILGQKVEFLVSFYNNEISEKSEIFDDQFSVERPDGSNFTLKIRSTKLEDSAMYFCASSEASGNTQYFGPGTRLTVL.

As concerns this clonotype: A much larger clone sits a single nucleotide away, making a read error possible. For the CDR3, the DNA is TGTGCCAGCAGCACCGGGTCAGGGGTCTACAATGAGCAGTTCTTC. Translation gives CASSTGSGVYNEQFF. This chain uses TRBV28 with TRBJ2-1, with D maybe TRBD1 (6 bases). CDR1 is MDHEN, CDR2 SYDVKM, per germline. The CDR3 extends over 15 amino acids. V gave up 6 bases and J gave up 3 bases, with 15 bases separating them.

CDR3 coding DNA: TGTGCCTGGAGTCCCCTAGCGGGAGCGGAGACCCAGTACTTC. It yields the protein CAWSPLAGAETQYF. The chain recombines TRBV30 with TRBJ2-5; 10 bases are a match to TRBD2. Per germline, CDR1 GTSNPN and CDR2 SVGIG (reference sequence). The CDR3 is 14 residues long. The J segment lost 5 bases and the V segment lost 2 bases, leaving 5 bases of the junction unmatched.

A word on this clonotype: An end of the junction differs from the germline gene, which may be a read error. V is TRBV28 and J is TRBJ2-2, with 8 bases fitting TRBD2. The CDR3 totals 16 residues. Germline V gives CDR1 MDHEN, CDR2 SYDVKM. CDR3 loop: CASTLKGLENTGELFF. In DNA, the CDR3 is TGTGCCAGCACTTTAAAGGGACTAGAGAACACCGGGGAGCTGTTTTTT.